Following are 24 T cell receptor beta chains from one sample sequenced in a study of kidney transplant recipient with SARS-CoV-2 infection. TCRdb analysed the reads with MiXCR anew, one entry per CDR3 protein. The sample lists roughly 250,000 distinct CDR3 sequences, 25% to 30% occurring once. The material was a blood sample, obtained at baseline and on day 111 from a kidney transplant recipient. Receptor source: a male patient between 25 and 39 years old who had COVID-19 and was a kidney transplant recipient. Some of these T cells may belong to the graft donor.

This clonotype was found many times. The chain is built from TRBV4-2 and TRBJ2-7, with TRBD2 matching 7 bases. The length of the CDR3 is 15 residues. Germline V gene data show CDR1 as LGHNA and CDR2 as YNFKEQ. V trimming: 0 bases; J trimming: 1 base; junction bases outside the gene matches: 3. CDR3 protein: CASSQELAVSYEQYF. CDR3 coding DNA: TGTGCCAGCAGCCAAGAGCTAGCGGTGTCCTACGAGCAGTACTTC.

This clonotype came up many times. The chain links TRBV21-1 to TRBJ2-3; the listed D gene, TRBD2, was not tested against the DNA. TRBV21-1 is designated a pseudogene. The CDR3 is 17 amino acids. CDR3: CASRQRLATVMQDTQYF. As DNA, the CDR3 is TGTGCCAGCAGACAACGGCTAGCTACAGTCATGCAAGATACGCAGTATTTT.

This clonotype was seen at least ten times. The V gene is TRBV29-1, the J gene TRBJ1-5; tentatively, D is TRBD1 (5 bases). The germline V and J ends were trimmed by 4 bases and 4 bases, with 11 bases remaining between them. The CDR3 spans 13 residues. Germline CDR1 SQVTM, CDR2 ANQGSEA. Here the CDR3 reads CSVGRAPNQPQHF. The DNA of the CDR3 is TGCAGCGTTGGCAGGGCTCCAAATCAGCCCCAGCATTTT.

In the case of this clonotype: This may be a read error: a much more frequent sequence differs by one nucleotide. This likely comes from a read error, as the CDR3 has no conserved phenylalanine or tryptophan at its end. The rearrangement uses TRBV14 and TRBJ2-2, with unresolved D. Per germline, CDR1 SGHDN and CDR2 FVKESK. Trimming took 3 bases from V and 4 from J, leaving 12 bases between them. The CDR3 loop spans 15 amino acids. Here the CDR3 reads CASSHPRHPTGELFL. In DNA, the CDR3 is TGTGCCAGCAGCCACCCCCGACACCCCACCGGGGAGCTGTTTCTT.

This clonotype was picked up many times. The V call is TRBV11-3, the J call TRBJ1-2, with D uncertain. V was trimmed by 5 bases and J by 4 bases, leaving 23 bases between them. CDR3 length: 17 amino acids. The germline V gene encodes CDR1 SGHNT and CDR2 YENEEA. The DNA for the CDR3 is TGTGCCAGCAGCATTTGGTCCGATCTCGGAAAGACCTATGGCTACACCTTC. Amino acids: CASSIWSDLGKTYGYTF.

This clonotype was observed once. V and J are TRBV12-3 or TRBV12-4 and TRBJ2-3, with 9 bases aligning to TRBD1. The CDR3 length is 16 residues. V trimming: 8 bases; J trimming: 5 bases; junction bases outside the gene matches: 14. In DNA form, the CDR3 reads TGTGCCAGCGCCCTACTCCGGGACAGGGTGAGAGATACGCAGTATTTT. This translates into CASALLRDRVRDTQYF.

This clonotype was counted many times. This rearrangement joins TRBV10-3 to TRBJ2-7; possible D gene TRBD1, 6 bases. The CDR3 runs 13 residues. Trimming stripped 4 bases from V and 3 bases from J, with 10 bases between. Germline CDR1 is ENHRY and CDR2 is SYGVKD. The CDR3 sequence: CAISAGQNYEQYF. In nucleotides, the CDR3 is TGTGCCATCAGTGCTGGACAGAACTACGAGCAGTACTTC.

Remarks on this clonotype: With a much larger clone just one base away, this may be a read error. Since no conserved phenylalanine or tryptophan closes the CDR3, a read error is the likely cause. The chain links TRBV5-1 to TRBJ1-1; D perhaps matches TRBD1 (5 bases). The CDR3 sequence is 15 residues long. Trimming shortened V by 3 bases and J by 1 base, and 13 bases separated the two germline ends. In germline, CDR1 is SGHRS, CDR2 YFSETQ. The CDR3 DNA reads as TGCGCCAGCAGCTGGGACTCCCTCAGGAACACTGAAGCTTTCCTT. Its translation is CASSWDSLRNTEAFL.

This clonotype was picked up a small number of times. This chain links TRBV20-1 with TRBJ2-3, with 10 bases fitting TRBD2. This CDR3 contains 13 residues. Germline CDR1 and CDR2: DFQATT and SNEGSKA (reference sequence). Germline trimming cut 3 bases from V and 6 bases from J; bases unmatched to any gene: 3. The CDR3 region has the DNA TGCAGTGCTAGCCTAGCGGGGGCGGATACGCAGTATTTT. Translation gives CSASLAGADTQYF.

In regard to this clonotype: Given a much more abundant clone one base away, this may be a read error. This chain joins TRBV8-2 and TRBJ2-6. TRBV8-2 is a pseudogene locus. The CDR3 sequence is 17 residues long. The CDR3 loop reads CGVLSRITQSRANVLTF. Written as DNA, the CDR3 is TGTGGCGTGTTGTCTAGGATAACACAAAGTCGGGCCAACGTCCTGACTTTC.

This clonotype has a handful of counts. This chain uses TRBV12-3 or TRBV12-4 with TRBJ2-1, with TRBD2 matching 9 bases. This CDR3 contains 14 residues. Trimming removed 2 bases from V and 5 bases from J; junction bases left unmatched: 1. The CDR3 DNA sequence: TGTGCCAGCAGTTTAATAGCGGGAGACAATGAGCAGTTCTTC. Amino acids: CASSLIAGDNEQFF.

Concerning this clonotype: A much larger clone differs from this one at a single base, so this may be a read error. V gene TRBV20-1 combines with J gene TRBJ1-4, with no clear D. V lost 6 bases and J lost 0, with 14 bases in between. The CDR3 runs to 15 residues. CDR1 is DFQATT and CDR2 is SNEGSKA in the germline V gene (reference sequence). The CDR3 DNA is TGCAGTGCCGCACATCCCAGATCAACTAATGAAAAACTGTTTTTT. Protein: CSAAHPRSTNEKLFF.

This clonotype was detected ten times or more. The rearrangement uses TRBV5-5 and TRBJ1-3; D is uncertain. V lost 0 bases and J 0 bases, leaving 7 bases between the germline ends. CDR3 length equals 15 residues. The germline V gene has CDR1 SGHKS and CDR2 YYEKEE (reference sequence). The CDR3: CASSLGRYSGNTIYF. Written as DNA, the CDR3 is TGTGCCAGCAGCTTGGGCAGGTACTCTGGAAACACCATATATTTT.

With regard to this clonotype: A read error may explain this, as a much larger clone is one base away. This CDR3 reads CASSRTGASYGYTF. CDR3 DNA: TGTGCCAGCAGTAGGACAGGGGCAAGCTATGGCTACACCTTC. This chain uses TRBV27 with TRBJ1-2, with TRBD1 identical over 9 bases. The V segment lost 5 bases and the J segment 4 bases; nucleotides outside the gene matches: 5. Germline V gene sequence: CDR1 MNHEY, CDR2 SMNVEV (reference sequence). There are 14 residues in the CDR3.

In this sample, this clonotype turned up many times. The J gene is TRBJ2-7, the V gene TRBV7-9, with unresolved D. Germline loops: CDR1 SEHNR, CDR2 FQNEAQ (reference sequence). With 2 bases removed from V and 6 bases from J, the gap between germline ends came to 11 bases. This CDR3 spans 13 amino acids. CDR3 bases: TGTGCCAGCAGCTTAAACGTAGGAGTCGAGCAGTACTTC. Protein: CASSLNVGVEQYF.

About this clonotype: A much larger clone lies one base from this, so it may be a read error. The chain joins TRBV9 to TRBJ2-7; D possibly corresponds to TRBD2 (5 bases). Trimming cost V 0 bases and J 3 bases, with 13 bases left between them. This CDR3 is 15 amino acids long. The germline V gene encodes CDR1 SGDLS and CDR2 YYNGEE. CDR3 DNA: TGTGCCAGCAGCGTAGCGGGGAGCCCAATCTACGAGCAGTACTTC. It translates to CASSVAGSPIYEQYF.

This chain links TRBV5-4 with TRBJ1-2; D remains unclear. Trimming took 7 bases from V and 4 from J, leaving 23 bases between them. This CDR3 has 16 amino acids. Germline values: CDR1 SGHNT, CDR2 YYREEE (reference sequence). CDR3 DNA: TGTGCCAGCCGTGTGCACGTACCAGGAAAGACCTATGGCTACACCTTC. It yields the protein CASRVHVPGKTYGYTF. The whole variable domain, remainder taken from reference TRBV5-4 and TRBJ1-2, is ETGVTQSPTHLIKTRGQQVTLRCSSQSGHNTVSWYQQALGQGPQFIFQYYREEENGRGNFPPRFSGLQFPNYSSELNVNALELDDSALYLCASRVHVPGKTYGYTFGSGTRLTVV.

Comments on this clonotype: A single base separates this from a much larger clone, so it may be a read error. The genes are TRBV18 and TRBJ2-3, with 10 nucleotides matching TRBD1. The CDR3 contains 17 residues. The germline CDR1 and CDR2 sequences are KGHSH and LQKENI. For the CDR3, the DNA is TGTGCCGGCTCACCCCCGGGACAGGGGTCCCGCACAGATACGCAGTATTTT. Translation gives CAGSPPGQGSRTDTQYF.

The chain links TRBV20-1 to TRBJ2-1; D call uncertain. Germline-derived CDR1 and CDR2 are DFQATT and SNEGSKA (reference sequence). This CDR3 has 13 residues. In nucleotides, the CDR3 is TGCAGAGTACGGTGCAGCTCCTACAATGAGCAGTTCTTC. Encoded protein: CRVRCSSYNEQFF.

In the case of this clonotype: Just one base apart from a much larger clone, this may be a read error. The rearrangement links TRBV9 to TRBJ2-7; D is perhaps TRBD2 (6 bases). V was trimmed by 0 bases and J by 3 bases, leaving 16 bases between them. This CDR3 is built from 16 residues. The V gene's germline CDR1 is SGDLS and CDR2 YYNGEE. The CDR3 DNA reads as TGTGCCAGCAGCGTAGGGGAGGCGTGTTCCGGCTACGAGCAGTACTTC. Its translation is CASSVGEACSGYEQYF.

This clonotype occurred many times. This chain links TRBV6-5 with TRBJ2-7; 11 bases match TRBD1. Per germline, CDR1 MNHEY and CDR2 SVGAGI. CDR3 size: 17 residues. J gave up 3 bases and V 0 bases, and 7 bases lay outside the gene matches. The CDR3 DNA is TGTGCCAGCAGTTACTCGACCGCCGGGACAGGGGGCTACGAGCAGTACTTC. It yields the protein CASSYSTAGTGGYEQYF.

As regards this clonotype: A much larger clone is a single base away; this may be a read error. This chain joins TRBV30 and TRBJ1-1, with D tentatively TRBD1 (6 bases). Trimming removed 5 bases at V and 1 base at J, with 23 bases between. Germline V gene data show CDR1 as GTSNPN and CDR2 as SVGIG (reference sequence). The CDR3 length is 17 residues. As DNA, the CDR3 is TGTGCCTGGGGTGGGGATAATTACAGGGCAGAGAACACTGAAGCTTTCTTT. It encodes CAWGGDNYRAENTEAFF. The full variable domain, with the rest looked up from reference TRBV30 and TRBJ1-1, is SQTIHQWPATLVQPVGSPLSLECTVEGTSNPNLYWYRQAAGRGLQLLFYSVGIGQISSEVPQNLSASRPQDRQFILSSKKLLLSDSGFYLCAWGGDNYRAENTEAFFGQGTRLTVV.

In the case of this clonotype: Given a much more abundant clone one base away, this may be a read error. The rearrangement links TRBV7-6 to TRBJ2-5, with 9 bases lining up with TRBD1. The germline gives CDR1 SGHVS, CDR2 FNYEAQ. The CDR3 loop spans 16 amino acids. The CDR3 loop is CVSSAPGTGFQETQYF. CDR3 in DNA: TGTGTCAGCAGCGCCCCCGGGACAGGGTTCCAAGAGACCCAGTACTTC. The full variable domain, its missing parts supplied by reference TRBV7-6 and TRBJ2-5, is GAGVSQSPRYKVTKRGQDVALRCDPISGHVSLYWYRQALGQGPEFLTYFNYEAQQDKSGLPNDRFSAERPEGSISTLTIQRTEQRDSAMYRCVSSAPGTGFQETQYFGPGTRLLVL.

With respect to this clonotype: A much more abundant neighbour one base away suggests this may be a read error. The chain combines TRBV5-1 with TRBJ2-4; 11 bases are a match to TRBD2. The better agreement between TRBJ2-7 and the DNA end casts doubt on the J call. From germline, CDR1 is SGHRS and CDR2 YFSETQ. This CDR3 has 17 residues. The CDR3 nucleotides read TGCGCCAGCAGCTTGGGCCTAGCGGGAGGTATGACCTACGAGCAGTACTTC. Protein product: CASSLGLAGGMTYEQYF.